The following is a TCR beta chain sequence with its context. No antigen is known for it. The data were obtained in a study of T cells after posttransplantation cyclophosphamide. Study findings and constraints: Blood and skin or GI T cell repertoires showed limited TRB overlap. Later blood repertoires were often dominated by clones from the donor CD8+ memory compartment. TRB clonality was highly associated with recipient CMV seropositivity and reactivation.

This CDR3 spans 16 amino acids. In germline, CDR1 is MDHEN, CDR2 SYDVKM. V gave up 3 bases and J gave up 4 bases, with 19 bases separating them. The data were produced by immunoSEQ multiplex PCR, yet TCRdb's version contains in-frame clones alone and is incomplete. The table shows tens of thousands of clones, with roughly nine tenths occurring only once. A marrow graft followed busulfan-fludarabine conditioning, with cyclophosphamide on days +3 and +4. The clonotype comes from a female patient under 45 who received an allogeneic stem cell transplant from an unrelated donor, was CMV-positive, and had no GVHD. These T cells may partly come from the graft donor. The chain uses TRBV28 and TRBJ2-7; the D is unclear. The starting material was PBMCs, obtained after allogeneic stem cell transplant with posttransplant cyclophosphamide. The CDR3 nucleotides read TGTGCCAGCAGTTTTAAGGAGTCTCTGGCTCGTTACGAGCAGTACTTC. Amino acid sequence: CASSFKESLARYEQYF.